This T cell receptor beta chain was captured by sequencing in a study of CD4 and CD8 cells across lung adenocarcinoma regions (dated by TCRdb to 2017 to 2018). In the study overall: The study compared tumor centers with tumor margins to examine intratumor heterogeneity of the T cell receptor repertoire.

The CDR3 goes from the cysteine to the phenylalanine over 15 residues. Left in the record is the CDR3 DNA by itself, 45 bases read in frame from the first base. For CDR1 and CDR2, the germline V gene lists MNHNS and SASEGT. Comments on this clonotype: The clone's antigen remains unknown. At one end, the junction sequence differs from germline, possibly due to a read error.

Patients with localized lung adenocarcinoma, a subtype of non-small cell lung cancer, were used as donors. The centers of localized lung adenocarcinomas were where the samples came from. CD8+ T cells from tumor tissue were profiled separately from CD4+ T cells for TCR repertoire analysis. The receptor library was made with PCR. Sequenced using a HiSeq X Ten. TCRdb reprocessing: public reads trimmed at Q25 with fastp, clones called with MiXCR, in-frame beta chains kept. All rows with the same CDR3 protein become a single entry with the most common DNA and genes. For this sample there are about 16,000 distinct CDR3 sequences; under 60% appear just once. The ten largest clones add up to about three fifths of the sample.

The source is a female donor with lung adenocarcinoma. The CD4 and CD8 labels of this study may be unreliable. Recombination linked TRBV6-1 to TRBJ2-5; the D element could tentatively be TRBD1 or TRBD2, as 5 bases agree for each. Matching the DNA end better, TRBJ2-3 makes the J call doubtful. Sequences were obtained from CD8+ T cells from the center of a lung tumor. The cell subset or site label here, explained by the study, means: tumor center region. The CDR3 region has the sequence CASRRDDSSTETQYF. The DNA reads as follows: TGTGCCAGCAGAAGGGACGACAGCTCCACAGAGACGCAGTATTTT.